A few counts support the clone carrying this TCR beta chain. Antigen: not known. A read error may be the cause here, since a much bigger clone is one base away. Germline values: CDR1 SSHAT, CDR2 FNYEAQ (reference sequence). The CDR3 extends over 12 amino acids. V was pared by 4 bases and J by 0 bases, with 3 bases between. This record belongs to a study of blood T cells in healthy people across ages. Together with a sample-barcoded 5' primer, a J-beta primer mix was included in a second PCR lasting about 7 to 12 cycles. TCRdb re-called the 5' RACE reads with MiXCR, one entry per CDR3 protein. This sample has roughly 680,000 distinct CDR3 sequences, with about 50% found just once. Study-wide results and caveats: While age rose, TCR beta diversity per million T cells dropped in a roughly linear way.

The sequencing sample was made of blood. This clonotype was sampled from a woman older than 75 in good health. The V and J genes are TRBV7-7 and TRBJ2-5; D ambiguous. Here the CDR3 reads CASSSNQETQYF. The DNA for the CDR3 is TGTGCCAGCAGCTCCAACCAAGAGACCCAGTACTTC.